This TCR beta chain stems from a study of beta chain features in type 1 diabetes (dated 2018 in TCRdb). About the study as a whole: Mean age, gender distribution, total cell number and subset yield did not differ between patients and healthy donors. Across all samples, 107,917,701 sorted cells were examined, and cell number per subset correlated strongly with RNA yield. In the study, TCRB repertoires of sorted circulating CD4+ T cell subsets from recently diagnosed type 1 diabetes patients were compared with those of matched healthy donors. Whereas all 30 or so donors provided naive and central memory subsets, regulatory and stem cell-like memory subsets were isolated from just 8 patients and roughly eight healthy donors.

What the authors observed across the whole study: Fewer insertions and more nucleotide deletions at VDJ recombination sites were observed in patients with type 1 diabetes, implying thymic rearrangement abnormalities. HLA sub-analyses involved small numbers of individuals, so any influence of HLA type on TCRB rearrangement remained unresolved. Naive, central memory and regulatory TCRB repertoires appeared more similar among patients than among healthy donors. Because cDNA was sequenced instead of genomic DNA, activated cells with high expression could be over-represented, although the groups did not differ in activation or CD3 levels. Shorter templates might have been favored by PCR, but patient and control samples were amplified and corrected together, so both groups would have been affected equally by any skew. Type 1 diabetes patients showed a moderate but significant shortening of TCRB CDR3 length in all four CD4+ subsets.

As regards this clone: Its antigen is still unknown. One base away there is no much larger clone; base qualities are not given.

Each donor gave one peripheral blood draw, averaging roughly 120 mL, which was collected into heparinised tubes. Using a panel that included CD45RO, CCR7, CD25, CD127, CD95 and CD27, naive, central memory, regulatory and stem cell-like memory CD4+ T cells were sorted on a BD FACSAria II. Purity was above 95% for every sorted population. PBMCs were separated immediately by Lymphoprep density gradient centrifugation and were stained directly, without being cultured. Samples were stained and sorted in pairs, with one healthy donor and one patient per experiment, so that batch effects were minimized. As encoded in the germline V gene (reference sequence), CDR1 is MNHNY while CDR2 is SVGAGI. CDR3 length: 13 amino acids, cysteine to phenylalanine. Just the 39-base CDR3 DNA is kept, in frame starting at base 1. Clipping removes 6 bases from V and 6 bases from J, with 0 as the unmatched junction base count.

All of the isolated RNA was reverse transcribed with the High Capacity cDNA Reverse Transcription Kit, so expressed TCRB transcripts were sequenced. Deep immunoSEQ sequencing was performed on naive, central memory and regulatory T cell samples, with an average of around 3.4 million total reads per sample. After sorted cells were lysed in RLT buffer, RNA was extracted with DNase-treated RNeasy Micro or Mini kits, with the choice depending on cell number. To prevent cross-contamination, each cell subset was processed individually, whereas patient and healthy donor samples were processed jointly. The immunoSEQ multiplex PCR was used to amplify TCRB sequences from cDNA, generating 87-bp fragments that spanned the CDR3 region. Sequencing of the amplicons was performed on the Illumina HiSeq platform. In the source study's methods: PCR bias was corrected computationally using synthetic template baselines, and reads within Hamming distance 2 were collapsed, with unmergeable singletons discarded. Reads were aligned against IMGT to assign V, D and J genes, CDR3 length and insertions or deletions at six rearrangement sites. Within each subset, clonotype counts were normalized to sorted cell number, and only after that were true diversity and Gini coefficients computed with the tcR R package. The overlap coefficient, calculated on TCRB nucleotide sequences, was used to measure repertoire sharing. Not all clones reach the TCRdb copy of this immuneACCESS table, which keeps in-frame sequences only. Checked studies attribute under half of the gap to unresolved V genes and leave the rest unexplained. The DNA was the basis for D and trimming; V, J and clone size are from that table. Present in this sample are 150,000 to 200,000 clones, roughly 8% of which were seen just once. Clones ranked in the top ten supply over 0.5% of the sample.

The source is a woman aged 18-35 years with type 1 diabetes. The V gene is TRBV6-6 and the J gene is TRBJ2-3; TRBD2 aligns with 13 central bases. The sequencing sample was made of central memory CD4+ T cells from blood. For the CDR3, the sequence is CASRLAGGDTQYF. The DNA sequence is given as TGTGCCAGCAGACTAGCGGGGGGGGATACGCAGTATTTT.